Sequencing of this T cell receptor beta chain was carried out in a study of graft-versus-host responses after intestinal transplantation. The study, taken as a whole, reports: Recipient marrow harbored GvH clones, some of which surfaced first in ileum or blood.

The CDR3 totals 14 residues. Between the trimmed V and J ends, which lost 4 bases and 5 bases, there was a span of 13 bases. Per the germline V gene, CDR1 is SGDLS and CDR2 is YYNGEE. Clones were sequenced by immunoSEQ multiplex PCR, and TCRdb holds only the in-frame ones, with some missing. The sample includes 9,500 to 15,000 clones, about 93% seen only once; the top ten take 20%. This clone was counted only a few times. What it binds is not known. Material: PBMCs, obtained 109 days after intestinal transplant. The chain recombines TRBV9 with TRBJ2-1; possibly TRBD2 for D (6 bases). The receptor was isolated from a human patient who received an intestinal transplant, so some T cells may come from the graft donor. CDR3 protein: CASSPWRAHNEQFF. Here the CDR3 DNA reads TGTGCCAGCAGCCCCTGGAGGGCCCACAATGAGCAGTTCTTC.